The rows below give T cell receptor beta chains drawn from one sample of a study of glioma-infiltrating T cells after dendritic cell vaccination. The protocol was immunoSEQ multiplex PCR, while the TCRdb copy is restricted to in-frame clones and leaves out a portion. Of 75,000 to 85,000 clones in the sample, around 86% were seen once. This specimen consisted of blood, obtained after dendritic cell vaccination. Source of these receptors: a human donor with glioblastoma. The CDR3 runs from the conserved cysteine through the conserved F or W. D genes are given only for firm matches.

d_call,j_call,v_call,cdr3_aa,cdr3_nt
NA,TRBJ2-6,TRBV18,CASSPPRTGKLIGLPGANVLTF,TGTGCCAGCTCACCACCAAGAACAGGGAAATTAATAGGGCTCCCTGGGGCCAACGTCCTGACTTTC
NA,TRBJ2-4,TRBV6-5,CASAESILAKNIQYF,TGTGCCAGCGCCGAAAGCATACTAGCCAAAAACATTCAGTACTTC
TRBD1,TRBJ1-2,TRBV4-3,CASSEYRQGEYTF,TGCGCCAGCAGTGAGTATCGCCAGGGGGAATACACCTTC
NA,TRBJ1-2,TRBV5-6,CASSLAGNRGSYGYTF,TGTGCCAGCAGCTTGGCCGGGAACAGAGGGAGCTATGGCTACACCTTC